These 5 T cell receptor beta chains were sequenced from one sample in a study of shared clonotypes between healthy human individuals. Measured with immunoSEQ multiplex PCR; TCRdb has only the in-frame clones, and not every one. The sample records hundreds of thousands of clones, around 97% being singletons. The specimen was naive CD4+ T cells sorted from blood. Subset here: CD45RA+ positively selected. The receptors come from a woman aged 25-40 years in good health.

For this clone: The same CDR3 arises from other DNA sequences in this sample as well. V and J are TRBV5-1 and TRBJ1-1; unclear D gene. The germline CDR1 and CDR2 sequences are SGHRS and YFSETQ. The CDR3 length is 13 residues. V was cut by 4 bases and J by 1 base, with 8 bases left in between. DNA for the CDR3: TGCGCCAGCAGCCTAGAGGGGAACACTGAAGCTTTCTTT. Protein: CASSLEGNTEAFF.

The V and J genes are TRBV12-5 and TRBJ2-1, with TRBD2 identical over 9 bases. CDR3 size: 15 residues. Germline V gene sequence: CDR1 LGHNT, CDR2 FRNRAP. Losses at the gene ends were 3 bases for V and 6 bases for J; bases not matched to a gene: 6. CDR3 sequence (DNA): TGTGCTAGTGGTTTATCCATGACTAGCGGCAATGAGCAGTTCTTC. It is translated as CASGLSMTSGNEQFF.

The chain carries TRBV7-9 and TRBJ1-3; D gene unclear. V lost 8 bases, J lost 7 bases, and 15 bases lay in between. In germline, CDR1 is SEHNR, CDR2 FQNEAQ (reference sequence). The CDR3 is 13 residues long. The CDR3 loop is CASSHGAGNTIYF. CDR3 in DNA: TGTGCCAGCTCCCATGGCGCGGGTAACACCATATATTTT.

V gene TRBV27 combines with J gene TRBJ2-2, with 7 bases matching TRBD2. The trim removed 4 bases at V and 4 bases at J, leaving 3 bases unmatched. The CDR3 is made up of 14 amino acids. Germline CDR1 is MNHEY and CDR2 is SMNVEV (reference sequence). CDR3 in DNA: TGTGCCAGCAGTTATCTAGCGGCCACCGGGGAGCTGTTTTTT. Encoded protein: CASSYLAATGELFF.

The V gene is TRBV28, the J gene TRBJ2-5, with TRBD2 matching over 15 bases. This CDR3 is 16 amino acids long. Per germline, CDR1 MDHEN and CDR2 SYDVKM. With V trimmed by 5 bases and J by 4 bases, 5 bases remained unmatched. The CDR3 coding sequence is TGTGCCAGCAGTCCCGGGACTAGCGGGAGGAGAGAGACCCAGTACTTC. It is translated as CASSPGTSGRRETQYF.